The rows below give T cell receptor beta chains drawn from one sample of a study of T-cell memory formation after mild COVID-19. TCRdb independently ran MiXCR on the 5' RACE reads; one entry per CDR3 protein. Found here are approximately 450,000 distinct CDR3 sequences, roughly 20% of them singletons; the top ten hold about 12%. The sequencing input was PBMCs or a T cell subset sorted from them (not recorded which). The receptors derive from an adult woman who had mild COVID-19 (a few samples of this study predate the infection). Cell type and time point are not known. The CDR3 runs from the conserved cysteine through the conserved F or W. D genes are given only for firm matches. The size entry is marked missing in some rows and otherwise reads once, few, many or a size class.

clone_size	d_call	v_call	j_call	cdr3_aa	cdr3_nt
NA	TRBD2	TRBV10-3	TRBJ2-5	CAFSGLERGSETQYF	TGTGCCTTCAGTGGTTTAGAGCGGGGGTCAGAGACCCAGTACTTC
NA	NA	TRBV5-4	TRBJ2-2	CASSLAYGTGELFF	TGTGCCAGCAGCTTGGCGTACGGCACCGGGGAGCTGTTTTTT
many	TRBD2	TRBV7-9	TRBJ2-1	CASSFRLARDNEQFF	TGTGCCAGCAGCTTCCGACTAGCGCGGGACAATGAGCAGTTCTTC
NA	NA	TRBV10-3	TRBJ2-5	CAISESTRAGVIETQYF	TGTGCCATCAGTGAGTCGACTCGGGCAGGGGTAATAGAGACCCAGTACTTC
NA	TRBD1	TRBV24-1	TRBJ2-3	CAIGTGNTDTQYF	TGTGCCATCGGGACAGGAAACACAGATACGCAGTATTTT
NA	TRBD2	TRBV6-2/TRBV6-3	TRBJ2-7	CASSFPGLAVYEQYF	TGTGCCAGCAGTTTTCCGGGACTAGCGGTTTACGAGCAGTACTTC
many	TRBD1	TRBV29-1	TRBJ1-2	CSVERDRGRGYTF	TGCAGCGTTGAGAGGGACAGGGGTCGGGGCTACACCTTC
NA	TRBD2	TRBV30	TRBJ2-3	CAWSEPRGGARDTQYF	TGTGCCTGGAGTGAACCCCGCGGGGGGGCGAGAGATACGCAGTATTTT
NA	NA	TRBV11-2	TRBJ2-3	CASSLDRFGGGPAWDTQYF	TGTGCCAGCAGCTTAGATCGGTTTGGGGGGGGCCCCGCATGGGATACGCAGTATTTT
NA	TRBD1	TRBV12-3/TRBV12-4	TRBJ1-1	CASSLAAGGREAFF	TGTGCCAGCAGTTTAGCCGCAGGGGGTAGGGAAGCTTTCTTT
NA	TRBD2	TRBV6-5	TRBJ2-1	CASSPRKAGVPYNEQFF	TGTGCCAGCAGTCCGCGTAAAGCGGGGGTACCTTACAATGAGCAGTTCTTC
NA	NA	TRBV11-3	TRBJ1-1	CASTLSGQNTEAFF	TGTGCCAGCACCCTTTCGGGGCAGAACACTGAAGCTTTCTTT
few	NA	TRBV12-3/TRBV12-4	TRBJ1-2	CASSLAGASKYGYTF	TGTGCCAGCAGTTTGGCGGGGGCGTCGAAGTATGGCTACACCTTC